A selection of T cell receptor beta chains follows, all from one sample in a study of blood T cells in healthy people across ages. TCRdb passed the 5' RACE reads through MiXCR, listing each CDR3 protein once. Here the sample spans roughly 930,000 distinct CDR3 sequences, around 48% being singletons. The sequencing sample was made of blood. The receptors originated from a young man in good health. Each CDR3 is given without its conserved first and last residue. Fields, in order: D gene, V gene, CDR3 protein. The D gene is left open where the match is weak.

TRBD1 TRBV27 ASSALRDRGNYGYT
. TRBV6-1 ASSGPPIGTTQY
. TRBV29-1 SGGQANTGELF
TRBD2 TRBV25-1 ASSDLPSGGTLYQETQY
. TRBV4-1 ASSSKGETGEKLF
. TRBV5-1 ASSADGYNEQF
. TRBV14 ASSRREGSGELF
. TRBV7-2 ASRAGGGEQF
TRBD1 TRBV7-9 ASSFIPAGGNSPLH
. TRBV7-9 ASSLNLRRDNYGYT
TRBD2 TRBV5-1 ASSAGLVVEGEQY
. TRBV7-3 ASSLSGGSSYNEQF
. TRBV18 ASSPPVVTAYEQY
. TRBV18 ASSSTGQIIGYT
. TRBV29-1 SVGGEAGHT
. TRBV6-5 ASNDGDYGYT
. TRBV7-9 ASSSVGEKLF
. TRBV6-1 ASSERGDEQY
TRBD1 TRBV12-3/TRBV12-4 ASSWTGSYGYT
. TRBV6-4 ASSDSAGSTDTQY
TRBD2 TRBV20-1 SAPRLAGSVETQY
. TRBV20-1 SATSQDEKLF
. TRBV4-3 ASSQEGRVSSGNTIY
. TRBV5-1 ASSLGTDYYNEQF
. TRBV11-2 ASSLEGVGGNEKLF
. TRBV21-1 ASSNMTSAYEQF
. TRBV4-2 ASSQPNNEQF
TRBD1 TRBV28 ASSTNDRGSNYGYT
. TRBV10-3 AISESTETNYGYT
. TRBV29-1 SGGQQETQY
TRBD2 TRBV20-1 SARGSGGQETQY
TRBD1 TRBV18 ASSPSQGAIGTEAF